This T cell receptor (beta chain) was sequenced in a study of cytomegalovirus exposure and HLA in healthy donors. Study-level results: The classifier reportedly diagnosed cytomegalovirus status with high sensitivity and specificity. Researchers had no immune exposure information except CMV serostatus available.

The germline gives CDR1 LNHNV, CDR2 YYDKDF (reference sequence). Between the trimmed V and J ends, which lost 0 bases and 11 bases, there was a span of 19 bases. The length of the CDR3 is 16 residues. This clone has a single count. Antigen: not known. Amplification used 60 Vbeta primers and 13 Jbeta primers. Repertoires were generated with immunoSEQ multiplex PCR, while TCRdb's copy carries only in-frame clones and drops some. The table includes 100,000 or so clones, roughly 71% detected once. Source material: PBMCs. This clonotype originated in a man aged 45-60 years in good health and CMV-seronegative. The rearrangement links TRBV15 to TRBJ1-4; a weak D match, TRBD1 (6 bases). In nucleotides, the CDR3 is TGTGCCACCAGCAGAGATTTGACAAGGGGGGAGGGGAAACTGTTTTTT. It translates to CATSRDLTRGEGKLFF.